Sequencing of this TCR beta chain was carried out in a study of response to subunit inactivated influenza vaccine. Details on this clonotype: What it recognizes is unknown.

Study results and limitations: Each seasonal influenza vaccination recruits few new T cells, the authors suggested.

V shed 0 bases and J shed 5 bases, with 9 bases lying between them. The CDR3 consists of 13 residues. Germline V gene lookup returns CDR1 SGHRS and CDR2 YFSETQ. TCRdb re-analysed the RT-PCR reads in MiXCR, keeping a single row per CDR3 protein. The sample contains hundreds of thousands of distinct CDR3 sequences, around 15% of which appear only once. The clonotype was recovered from a man aged 50 to 59 who received an inactivated influenza vaccine. The sample was PBMCs from blood, taken approximately 15 days before vaccination. The V gene is TRBV5-1, the J gene TRBJ2-7; D gene unclear. The CDR3 DNA is TGCGCCAGCAGCTTGGTGCCTGGGAACGAGCAGTACTTC. Amino acid sequence: CASSLVPGNEQYF.